A single sample gave rise to the 28 T cell receptor beta chains below, sequenced in a study of blood T cell repertoires in COVID-19. Sequencing was performed with immunoSEQ multiplex PCR; in TCRdb, only in-frame clones are kept and a portion is missing. The table shows 250,000 to 300,000 clones, with over 80% occurring only once. Sequencing input: peripheral blood. The receptors come from a woman in her thirties or forties with acute or convalescent COVID-19.

The chain has TRBV27 and TRBJ1-2; maybe TRBD1 (5 bases). Germline-derived CDR1 and CDR2 are MNHEY and SMNVEV (reference sequence). V shed 6 bases and J shed 8 bases, with 10 bases lying between them. There are 11 residues in the CDR3. The CDR3 DNA is TGTGCCAGCAGGGCAGGGTCCGGCTACACCTTC. Translated: CASRAGSGYTF.

The J gene is TRBJ2-1, the V gene TRBV12-3 or TRBV12-4; D might be TRBD2 (6 bases). The germline V and J ends were trimmed by 4 bases and 6 bases, with 10 bases remaining between them. The CDR3 has 13 residues. In DNA form, the CDR3 reads TGTGCCAGCAGTTCGAGAGCGGGCAATGAGCAGTTCTTC. Amino acid sequence: CASSSRAGNEQFF.

The chain carries TRBV28 and TRBJ2-7; 11 bases match TRBD2. CDR1 and CDR2 from the germline V gene are MDHEN and SYDVKM. CDR3 length: 16 amino acids. J was trimmed by 7 bases and V by 4 bases; bases with no gene match: 12. The CDR3 DNA reads as TGTGCCAGCAGTTCTCCGGGACTAGCGGCTTTGGGGGAGCAGTACGTC. Encoded protein: CASSSPGLAALGEQYV.

This chain joins TRBV19 and TRBJ1-1, with D unclear. CDR1 and CDR2 (germline): LNHDA, SQIVND (reference sequence). The CDR3 sequence is 14 residues long. Trimming removed 2 bases at V and 8 bases at J, with 15 bases between. The CDR3 coding sequence is TGTGCCAGTAGTATAATACCCGGCGGGTTCGAAGCTTTCTTT. It encodes CASSIIPGGFEAFF. Looking up the rest from reference TRBV19 and TRBJ1-1 gives the full variable domain: DGGITQSPKYLFRKEGQNVTLSCEQNLNHDAMYWYRQDPGQGLRLIYYSQIVNDFQKGDIAEGYSVSREKKESFPLTVTSAQKNPTAFYLCASSIIPGGFEAFFGQGTRLTVV.

V usage is TRBV7-9 and J usage is TRBJ2-1; a weak D match, TRBD1 (5 bases). Looked up from germline, CDR1 is SEHNR and CDR2 is FQNEAQ (reference sequence). The CDR3 spans 12 residues. V lost 1 base and J lost 8, with 6 bases in between. The CDR3 loop is CASSLVRDEQFF. As DNA, the CDR3 is TGTGCCAGCAGCTTAGTCAGGGATGAGCAGTTCTTC.

The rearrangement links TRBV19 to TRBJ1-2, with TRBD1 identical over 7 bases. This CDR3 spans 16 amino acids. The V gene end was trimmed by 8 bases and the J gene end by 0 bases; junction bases not matched to a gene: 12. Per germline, CDR1 LNHDA and CDR2 SQIVND (reference sequence). For the CDR3, the DNA is TGTGCCAGTCTTAGCGGACAGGCTCAAGCTAACTATGGCTACACCTTC. Amino acids: CASLSGQAQANYGYTF.

V is TRBV7-2 and J is TRBJ1-5; 11 bases fit TRBD1. CDR3 length: 15 amino acids. Germline-derived CDR1 and CDR2 are SGHTA and FQGNSA. J gave up 4 bases and V 5 bases, and 4 bases lay outside the gene matches. CDR3 loop: CASSGGQGANQPQHF. The DNA for the CDR3 is TGTGCCAGCAGCGGAGGACAGGGGGCGAATCAGCCCCAGCATTTT.

The genes are TRBV3-1 (or the pseudogene TRBV3-2) and TRBJ2-6; 9 bases map to TRBD2. Germline V gene data show CDR1 as LGHDT and CDR2 as YNNKEL (reference sequence). The CDR3 extends over 19 amino acids. With V trimmed by 1 base and J by 3 bases, 10 bases remained unmatched. Here the CDR3 reads CASSQAPRGGAFGANVLTF. The CDR3 region has the DNA TGTGCCAGCAGCCAAGCTCCCCGCGGGGGGGCCTTTGGGGCCAACGTCCTGACTTTC.

This clone was seen more than once but under ten times. The chain employs TRBV3-1 (or the pseudogene TRBV3-2) and TRBJ1-2, with TRBD1 identical over 7 bases. The CDR3 extends over 15 amino acids. The germline V gene has CDR1 LGHDT and CDR2 YNNKEL (reference sequence). V dropped 1 base and J dropped 3; count of bases not matched to a gene: 5. This chain's CDR3 is CASSQGGQDYYGYTF. The CDR3 DNA reads TGTGCCAGCAGCCAAGGAGGACAGGATTACTATGGCTACACCTTC.

V is TRBV4-1 and J is TRBJ2-7; 14 bases align to TRBD2. Germline CDR1 and CDR2: MGHRA and YSYEKL. This CDR3 has 18 residues. The V and J ends lost 4 bases and 2 bases, in that order; junction bases with no gene match: 10. The CDR3 spells CASSPGLAGVDPPYEQYV. CDR3 sequence (DNA): TGCGCCAGCAGCCCGGGACTAGCGGGGGTTGATCCCCCCTACGAGCAGTACGTC.

This chain uses TRBV6-5 with TRBJ1-2, with a possible D match to TRBD1 (5 bases). This CDR3 has 14 residues. V lost 2 bases, J lost 7 bases, and 14 bases lay in between. Germline CDR1 MNHEY, CDR2 SVGAGI. The CDR3 nucleotides read TGTGCCAGCAGTTACACGGCAGGGATTAGTGGCTACACCTTC. Protein sequence: CASSYTAGISGYTF.

V gene TRBV5-1 combines with J gene TRBJ2-5; no clear D. The V end was cut by 0 bases, the J end by 1 base, with 7 bases between. The germline gives CDR1 SGHRS, CDR2 YFSETQ. The CDR3 totals 14 residues. CDR3 sequence (DNA): TGCGCCAGCAGCTTGGGGCAGGTCCAAGAGACCCAGTACTTC. Translating gives CASSLGQVQETQYF.

The chain carries TRBV11-2 and TRBJ1-1; TRBD1 aligns across 9 bases. The J segment lost 0 bases and the V segment lost 1 base, leaving 9 bases of the junction unmatched. CDR3 length: 18 amino acids. Germline assignment: CDR1 SGHAT and CDR2 FQNNGV. CDR3: CASSLGRTGDRMNTEAFF. CDR3 sequence (DNA): TGTGCCAGCAGCTTAGGGCGGACAGGGGATCGGATGAACACTGAAGCTTTCTTT.

This chain joins TRBV5-6 and TRBJ2-7; 9 bases match TRBD1. The CDR3 is made up of 15 amino acids. V was clipped by 2 bases and J by 0 bases; unmatched bases: 3. Germline loops: CDR1 SGHDT, CDR2 YYEEEE. Written as DNA, the CDR3 is TGTGCCAGCAGCTTAACAGGGGGCAGCTCCTACGAGCAGTACGTC. This sequence encodes CASSLTGGSSYEQYV.

The genes are TRBV10-3 and TRBJ1-2, with a weak D call TRBD1 (5 bases). From germline, CDR1 is ENHRY and CDR2 SYGVKD. The length of the CDR3 is 14 residues. V dropped 2 bases and J dropped 2 bases, with 9 bases sitting between them. CDR3 nucleotides: TGTGCCATCAGTGAGCCGGACAAGAACTATGGCTACACCTTC. Amino acid sequence: CAISEPDKNYGYTF.

The chain joins TRBV20-1 to TRBJ2-5; D ambiguous. Germline CDR1 reads DFQATT; CDR2 reads SNEGSKA (reference sequence). The CDR3 has 11 residues. V was shortened by 0 bases and J by 4 bases, with 3 bases between the two germline ends. CDR3 sequence (DNA): TGCAGTGCTAGAGATCGAGAGACCCAGTACTTC. It encodes CSARDRETQYF.

Only one count was recorded for this clone. This chain joins TRBV5-1 and TRBJ2-3; maybe TRBD2 (7 bases). The CDR3 extends over 14 amino acids. V lost 10 bases and J 5 bases, leaving 20 bases between the germline ends. Germline V gene sequence: CDR1 SGHRS, CDR2 YFSETQ. In DNA form, the CDR3 reads TGCGCCTCATGCCTGGGGGGGCTTATAGATACGCAGTATTTT. Its translation: CASCLGGLIDTQYF.

This rearrangement joins TRBV5-1 to TRBJ2-1; 8 nucleotides line up with TRBD1. The CDR3 has 15 residues. Per the germline V gene, CDR1 is SGHRS and CDR2 is YFSETQ. The V and J ends lost 0 bases and 6 bases, in that order; junction bases with no gene match: 5. The CDR3 DNA sequence: TGCGCCAGCAGCTTGGGGGACACAGGGGGCAATGAGCAGTTCTTC. This encodes CASSLGDTGGNEQFF. Filled out from reference TRBV5-1 and TRBJ2-1, the complete variable domain reads KAGVTQTPRYLIKTRGQQVTLSCSPISGHRSVSWYQQTPGQGLQFLFEYFSETQRNKGNFPGRFSGRQFSNSRSEMNVSTLELGDSALYLCASSLGDTGGNEQFFGPGTRLTVL.

CDR3 nucleotides: TGTGCCAGCAGCTCGAGTACAGGGAATGGGGGCTACACCTTC. Protein sequence: CASSSSTGNGGYTF. V gene TRBV11-2 combines with J gene TRBJ1-2, with a tentative D call TRBD1 (6 bases). V was shortened by 4 bases and J by 8 bases, with 17 bases between the two germline ends. This CDR3 comprises 14 residues. Germline loops: CDR1 SGHAT, CDR2 FQNNGV.

The V call is TRBV19, the J call TRBJ1-2; TRBD1 is a possible D gene (5 bases). Germline-derived CDR1 and CDR2 are LNHDA and SQIVND (reference sequence). The CDR3 sequence is 13 residues long. V was shortened by 7 bases and J by 4 bases, with 13 bases between the two germline ends. The CDR3 region is CASTKGQVYGYTF. The CDR3 bases are TGTGCCAGTACGAAGGGGCAGGTCTATGGCTACACCTTC.

V usage is TRBV6-5 and J usage is TRBJ2-5; possible D gene TRBD2, 6 bases. Trimming cost V 6 bases and J 5 bases, with 16 bases left between them. CDR3 length: 14 residues. Germline V gives CDR1 MNHEY, CDR2 SVGAGI. CDR3 region: CASRAGRKEETQYF. The CDR3 bases are TGTGCCAGCAGGGCGGGACGGAAGGAGGAGACCCAGTACTTC.

The V and J genes are TRBV6-2 or TRBV6-3 and TRBJ1-1; no clear D. V shed 0 bases and J shed 11 bases, with 7 bases lying between them. From germline, CDR1 is MNHEY and CDR2 SVGEGT. The CDR3 is made up of 11 amino acids. CDR3 bases: TGTGCCAGCAGTTACTCATTTGGCGCTTTCTTT. Translated: CASSYSFGAFF.

The chain joins TRBV4-2 to TRBJ1-3; 8 bases are a match to TRBD1. The V and J ends lost 4 bases and 4 bases, in that order; junction bases with no gene match: 15. The germline CDR1 and CDR2 sequences are LGHNA and YNFKEQ. The CDR3 spans 18 residues. The CDR3: CASSLKAPTGVGGNTIYF. In nucleotides, the CDR3 is TGTGCCAGCAGCCTAAAGGCTCCGACAGGGGTTGGCGGAAACACCATATATTTT.

CDR3 in amino acids: CSVEGTGEPNYGYTF. DNA of the CDR3: TGCAGCGTTGAAGGGACAGGGGAGCCTAACTATGGCTACACCTTC. The rearrangement joins TRBV29-1 to TRBJ1-2, with TRBD1 identical over 9 bases. The V gene end was trimmed by 1 base and the J gene end by 0 bases; junction bases not matched to a gene: 3. Germline-derived CDR1 and CDR2 are SQVTM and ANQGSEA. The CDR3 contains 15 residues.

This rearrangement joins TRBV24-1 to TRBJ2-3; TRBD1 matches at 9 bases. CDR1 KGHDR and CDR2 SFDVKD come from the germline V gene. J was trimmed by 7 bases and V by 3 bases; bases with no gene match: 7. The CDR3 length is 15 residues. This CDR3 is CATSDRRDRVNTQYF. In nucleotides, the CDR3 is TGTGCCACCAGTGATCGCCGGGACAGGGTAAATACGCAGTATTTT.

The chain uses TRBV29-1 and TRBJ2-1; 11 bases are shared with TRBD2. This CDR3 is built from 14 residues. Germline V gene sequence: CDR1 SQVTM, CDR2 ANQGSEA. Trimming cost V 4 bases and J 10 bases; bases outside gene matches: 9. DNA of the CDR3: TGCAGCGTTGCGGCTAGCGGGGGGCCTGGGGAGCAGTTCTTC. As protein: CSVAASGGPGEQFF.

This clone has just one count. The CDR3 reads CASSLVSRAWDTEAFF. The CDR3, as DNA: TGTGCCAGCAGCTTGGTATCCAGGGCCTGGGACACTGAAGCTTTCTTT. The chain employs TRBV5-4 and TRBJ1-1, with D tentatively TRBD1 (5 bases). The CDR3 is made up of 16 amino acids. Germline V lookup: CDR1 SGHNT, CDR2 YYREEE (reference sequence). The V and J ends lost 0 bases and 3 bases respectively, with 15 bases between them.

The chain joins TRBV7-8 to TRBJ2-3, with D unresolved. Germline assignment: CDR1 SGHVS and CDR2 FQNEAQ. The germline V and J ends were trimmed by 1 base and 3 bases, with 14 bases remaining between them. The CDR3 loop spans 16 amino acids. The CDR3 sequence: CASSLGVLTTTDTQYF. Here the CDR3 DNA reads TGTGCCAGCAGCTTAGGGGTGTTGACAACGACAGATACGCAGTATTTT. Full variable domain (missing parts from reference TRBV7-8 and TRBJ2-3): GAGVSQSPRYKVAKRGQDVALRCDPISGHVSLFWYQQALGQGPEFLTYFQNEAQLDKSGLPSDRFFAERPEGSVSTLKIQRTQQEDSAVYLCASSLGVLTTTDTQYFGPGTRLTVL.